Following are 23 T cell receptor beta chains from one sample sequenced in a study of T-cell memory formation after mild COVID-19. TCRdb re-called the 5' RACE reads with MiXCR, one entry per CDR3 protein. The sample records under 70,000 distinct CDR3 sequences, about 10% being singletons. Material for sequencing was PBMCs or a T cell subset sorted from them (not recorded which). All receptors come from a man in his late teens or twenties who had mild COVID-19 (a few samples of this study predate the infection). Cell type and time point are not known.

The V and J genes are TRBV7-9 and TRBJ1-5, with unresolved D. Germline V CDR1 and CDR2: SEHNR, FQNEAQ (reference sequence). CDR3 length equals 13 residues. Trimming took off 2 bases at V and 7 bases at J, with 9 bases between the two ends. CDR3: CASSLMGSQPQHF. Written as DNA, the CDR3 is TGTGCCAGCAGCTTAATGGGAAGCCAGCCCCAGCATTTT.

This clonotype showed up many times. The chain couples TRBV7-2 to TRBJ2-1; TRBD2 matches 9 bases. CDR1 is SGHTA, CDR2 FQGNSA, per germline. Trimming at V came to 4 bases and at J to 0 bases, leaving 7 bases not matched to a gene. The CDR3 loop spans 17 amino acids. The CDR3 DNA reads as TGTGCCAGCAGCTCCTCCAGGCGGGGGGGCTCCTACAATGAGCAGTTCTTC. Translation: CASSSSRRGGSYNEQFF.

V and J are TRBV7-9 and TRBJ2-3; D is ambiguous. CDR3 size: 15 residues. CDR1 is SEHNR, CDR2 FQNEAQ, per germline (reference sequence). Trimming removed 5 bases at V and 2 bases at J, with 14 bases between. CDR3 loop: CASSPLVAYTDTQYF. CDR3 in DNA: TGTGCCAGCAGCCCCTTGGTGGCCTACACAGATACGCAGTATTTT.

The chain joins TRBV20-1 to TRBJ2-1, with TRBD2 as a possible D gene (6 bases). The V end lost 2 bases, the J end lost 0 bases, and 11 bases lay between the germline ends. This CDR3 contains 15 residues. Germline loops: CDR1 DFQATT, CDR2 SNEGSKA (reference sequence). Here the CDR3 DNA reads TGCAGTGCTAGACTGGAGGGTCTCTCCTACAATGAGCAGTTCTTC. It codes for CSARLEGLSYNEQFF.

This clonotype was seen at least ten times. This CDR3 is CASSSLTLASTDTQYF. The DNA of the CDR3 is TGTGCCAGCAGCTCGCTGACTTTGGCTAGCACAGATACGCAGTATTTT. The chain recombines TRBV5-6 with TRBJ2-3; D is unclear. Germline CDR1 and CDR2: SGHDT and YYEEEE. The CDR3 consists of 16 residues. Trimming took 3 bases from V and 0 from J, leaving 14 bases between them.

This clonotype was seen ten or more times. The chain is built from TRBV20-1 and TRBJ2-7; weak D call: TRBD2 (6 bases). The V gene's germline CDR1 is DFQATT and CDR2 SNEGSKA (reference sequence). Trimming removed 5 bases at V and 0 bases at J, with 14 bases between. The CDR3 is 14 amino acids. In DNA form, the CDR3 reads TGCAGTGCTTCCGCCAGGAGGGCCTCCTACGAGCAGTACTTC. Translating it yields CSASARRASYEQYF.

This clonotype was seen ten or more times. The chain joins TRBV10-3 to TRBJ2-2, with 11 positions matching TRBD1. Germline V gene data show CDR1 as ENHRY and CDR2 as SYGVKD. V was clipped by 0 bases and J by 6 bases; unmatched bases: 9. This CDR3 is built from 18 residues. The chain's CDR3 is CAISESYPGQGASGELFF. The CDR3 region has the DNA TGTGCCATCAGTGAGTCCTACCCAGGACAGGGGGCCTCCGGGGAGCTGTTTTTT.

This rearrangement joins TRBV28 to TRBJ2-1, with D possibly TRBD1 on 6 matching bases. The CDR3 is made up of 13 amino acids. Deletions cut 8 bases from V and 5 bases from J, with 13 bases between. In germline, CDR1 is MDHEN, CDR2 SYDVKM. CDR3 sequence (DNA): TGTGCCAGCGTGGCAGGGGTAAACAATGAGCAGTTCTTC. Its protein product is CASVAGVNNEQFF.

This clonotype was observed many times. The gene calls are TRBV7-3 and TRBJ2-1; D unclear. Germline V lookup: CDR1 SGHTA, CDR2 FQGTGA. The germline V and J ends were trimmed by 3 bases and 0 bases, with 9 bases remaining between them. This CDR3 is 15 amino acids long. CDR3 in amino acids: CASSLDLSSYNEQFF. In nucleotides, the CDR3 is TGTGCCAGCAGCTTGGACCTGAGCTCCTACAATGAGCAGTTCTTC.

This clonotype was detected only a few times. The CDR3 spells CASSDQTGLNQPQHF. DNA of the CDR3: TGTGCCAGCAGTGATCAAACAGGTCTCAATCAGCCCCAGCATTTT. The V and J genes are TRBV6-1 and TRBJ1-5; a possible D gene is TRBD1 (5 bases). The CDR3 contains 15 residues. The germline V gene has CDR1 MNHNS and CDR2 SASEGT. V lost 3 bases, J lost 3 bases, and 12 bases lay in between.

This clonotype was seen more than once but under ten times. The J gene is TRBJ2-7, the V gene TRBV24-1, with D possibly TRBD1 on 5 matching bases. The length of the CDR3 is 15 residues. CDR1 is KGHDR and CDR2 is SFDVKD in the germline V gene. V lost 0 bases, J lost 3 bases, and 11 bases lay in between. This CDR3 reads CATSDLGRVDYEQYF. The CDR3 DNA reads as TGTGCCACCAGTGATTTGGGCAGGGTGGACTACGAGCAGTACTTC.

CDR3: CASSQAIGAGGETQYF. CDR3 bases: TGCGCCAGCAGCCAAGCCATCGGGGCAGGGGGGGAGACCCAGTACTTC. The chain carries TRBV4-3 and TRBJ2-5; D may be TRBD1 (7 bases). The CDR3 sequence is 16 residues long. Trimming stripped 1 base from V and 5 bases from J, with 17 bases between. CDR1 is LGHNA, CDR2 YSLEER, per germline.

This clonotype was seen only a few times. This chain uses TRBV20-1 with TRBJ2-2; possible D gene TRBD2, 5 bases. The germline V and J ends were trimmed by 6 bases and 7 bases, with 9 bases remaining between them. The CDR3 contains 11 residues. CDR1 is DFQATT, CDR2 SNEGSKA, per germline (reference sequence). The CDR3 DNA follows: TGCAGTGCGGGAGATAACGGGGAGCTGTTTTTT. This codes for CSAGDNGELFF.

The rearrangement uses TRBV7-9 and TRBJ1-2, with D tentatively TRBD1 (6 bases). Germline values: CDR1 SEHNR, CDR2 FQNEAQ (reference sequence). The length of the CDR3 is 13 residues. Trimming took 5 bases from V and 2 from J, leaving 9 bases between them. CDR3 in amino acids: CASSQGQNYGYTF. In DNA form, the CDR3 reads TGTGCCAGCAGCCAAGGACAGAACTATGGCTACACCTTC.

This clonotype was counted many times. CDR3 in amino acids: CASSMIGTVITDTQYF. The CDR3 bases are TGTGCCAGCAGCATGATCGGGACGGTCATTACGGATACGCAGTATTTT. The chain combines TRBV5-6 with TRBJ2-3; D may correspond to TRBD1 or TRBD2 (5 bases each). The CDR3 runs to 16 residues. Germline values: CDR1 SGHDT, CDR2 YYEEEE. V was shortened by 4 bases and J by 6 bases, with 21 bases between the two germline ends.

This clonotype was seen repeatedly, ten times or more. V usage is TRBV20-1 and J usage is TRBJ2-3, with 8 bases matching TRBD2. The CDR3 consists of 15 residues. Per germline, CDR1 DFQATT and CDR2 SNEGSKA (reference sequence). V lost 0 bases and J lost 2; bases outside the gene matches: 4. CDR3 amino acids: CSARDLAGLTDTQYF. The CDR3 coding sequence is TGCAGTGCTAGAGATTTAGCGGGGCTCACAGATACGCAGTATTTT.

This clonotype was observed a few times. The gene calls are TRBV29-1 and TRBJ1-1; the match to TRBD1 covers 8 bases. The CDR3 runs 11 residues. Germline CDR1 is SQVTM and CDR2 is ANQGSEA. The trim removed 5 bases at V and 10 bases at J, leaving 6 bases unmatched. DNA of the CDR3: TGCAGCGTTACCGACAGGGGCCCAGCTTTCTTT. Protein product: CSVTDRGPAFF.

This clonotype occurred a few times. The V and J genes are TRBV20-1 and TRBJ2-1; the match to TRBD2 covers 10 bases. The CDR3 sequence is 15 residues long. CDR1 and CDR2 (germline): DFQATT, SNEGSKA (reference sequence). Losses at the gene ends were 6 bases for V and 4 bases for J; bases not matched to a gene: 9. CDR3 loop: CSAWSGGELYNEQFF. The DNA for the CDR3 is TGCAGTGCGTGGAGCGGGGGGGAGCTATACAATGAGCAGTTCTTC.

This clonotype was detected only a few times. This chain uses TRBV9 with TRBJ2-2, with unresolved D. This CDR3 has 12 amino acids. The V gene's germline CDR1 is SGDLS and CDR2 YYNGEE. The V gene lost 3 bases and the J gene lost 4 bases, with 4 bases spanning the gap. The CDR3 reads CASSETTGELFF. The CDR3 DNA sequence: TGTGCCAGCAGCGAAACCACCGGGGAGCTGTTTTTT.

V usage is TRBV18 and J usage is TRBJ2-3; 10 bases line up with TRBD1. The trim removed 2 bases at V and 6 bases at J, leaving 2 bases unmatched. The CDR3 has 14 residues. The germline V gene encodes CDR1 KGHSH and CDR2 LQKENI. The DNA for the CDR3 is TGTGCCAGCTCACCAAGACAGGGGGCGGATACGCAGTATTTT. Protein product: CASSPRQGADTQYF.

This clonotype has a handful of counts. This chain joins TRBV7-2 and TRBJ1-5; 11 nucleotides align to TRBD1. V lost 5 bases and J lost 2; bases outside the gene matches: 20. The CDR3 contains 21 residues. The germline gives CDR1 SGHTA, CDR2 FQGNSA. The CDR3 nucleotides are TGTGCCAGCAGCCCGTGGGTGGGACAGGGGGACCTAAGGTGGGGCAATCAGCCCCAGCATTTT. Encoded protein: CASSPWVGQGDLRWGNQPQHF.

The table lists this clonotype with many counts. This chain uses TRBV6-5 with TRBJ2-2; D remains unclear. V lost 7 bases and J lost 1, with 7 bases in between. Germline V gives CDR1 MNHEY, CDR2 SVGAGI. The CDR3 consists of 13 residues. The CDR3 protein is CASKHQNTGELFF. The DNA of the CDR3 is TGTGCCAGCAAACACCAGAACACCGGGGAGCTGTTTTTT.

The gene calls are TRBV2 and TRBJ1-1, with no clear D. Trimming removed 7 bases at V and 7 bases at J, with 16 bases between. CDR3 length: 13 residues. Per the germline V gene, CDR1 is SNHLY and CDR2 is FYNNEI. CDR3 nucleotides: TGTGCCAGCATACCATCCCCAACAGATGAAGCTTTCTTT. This translates into CASIPSPTDEAFF.